This T cell receptor (beta chain) was profiled in a study of regulatory T cells in long-lasting Graves disease. Trimming at V came to 2 bases and at J to 4 bases, leaving 6 bases not matched to a gene. The CDR3 has 14 residues. The V gene's germline CDR1 is DFQATT and CDR2 SNEGSKA (reference sequence). The table lists this clonotype with a few counts. Its cognate antigen is unknown. The authors built TCR beta libraries using iRepertoire HTBI primers and Arm-PCR of CDR3 regions. Authors' methods: The study identified 55 to 80 TRBV and about 14 TRBJ segments across samples. TCRdb re-analysed the multiplex PCR reads in MiXCR, keeping a single row per CDR3 protein. The V and J calls shown here were made by TCRdb, not taken from the authors' results. Of around 430,000 distinct CDR3 sequences in the sample, 22% are singletons; the top ten hold 10% to 15%. This sample's time point: persistent/refractory GD, antithyroid drugs over 5 years with positive TRAb. PBMC RNA served as the TCR library source.

Overall study findings and caveats: Sample size was small, which may have lowered accuracy. Persistent disease preferred TRBV28, TRBJ1-2 and TRBJ2-5; new disease, TRBV20-1 and TRBJ2-1. Clonotypes that were public and shared totalled a few thousand in persistent patients versus 966 in new patients.

The TCR comes from a female donor with Graves disease. Sequenced material: peripheral blood mononuclear cells (PBMCs), taken when the disease was refractory, from a patient treated with antithyroid drugs. The J gene is TRBJ2-7, the V gene TRBV20-1, with TRBD1 identical over 9 bases. The CDR3 sequence is CSARKTGGEYEQYF. The CDR3 bases are TGCAGTGCTAGAAAGACAGGGGGGGAATACGAGCAGTACTTC.